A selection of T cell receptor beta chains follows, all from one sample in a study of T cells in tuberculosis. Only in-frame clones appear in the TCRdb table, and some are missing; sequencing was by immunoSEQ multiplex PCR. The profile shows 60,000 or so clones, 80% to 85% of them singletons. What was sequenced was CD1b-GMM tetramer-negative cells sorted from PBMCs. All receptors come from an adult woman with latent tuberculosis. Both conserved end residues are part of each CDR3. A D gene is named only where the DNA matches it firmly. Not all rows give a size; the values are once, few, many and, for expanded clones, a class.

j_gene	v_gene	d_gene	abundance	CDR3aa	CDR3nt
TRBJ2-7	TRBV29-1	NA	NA	CSVESGSYEQYF	TGCAGCGTTGAATCGGGGTCCTACGAGCAGTACTTC
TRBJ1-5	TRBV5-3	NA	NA	CARSRRGILNQPQHF	TGTGCCAGAAGCCGTCGGGGAATCCTCAATCAGCCCCAGCATTTT
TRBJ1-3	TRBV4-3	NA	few	CASSQDPGDTIYF	TGCGCCAGCAGCCAAGATCCAGGGGACACCATATATTTT
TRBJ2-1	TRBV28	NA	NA	CASSLGGGPYNEQFF	TGTGCCAGCAGCCTAGGGGGGGGACCCTACAATGAGCAGTTCTTC
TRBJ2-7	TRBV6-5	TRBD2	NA	CASRLGTTGEQYF	TGTGCCAGCAGACTAGGGACTACCGGAGAGCAGTACTTC
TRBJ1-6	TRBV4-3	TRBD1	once	CASSQAGGQGPFGSSPLHF	TGCGCCAGCAGCCAAGCGGGCGGACAGGGCCCCTTTGGAAGTTCACCCCTCCACTTT
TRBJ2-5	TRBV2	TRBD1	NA	CASSRDRVETQYF	TGTGCCAGCAGCCGGGACAGGGTGGAGACCCAGTACTTC
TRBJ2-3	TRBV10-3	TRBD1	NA	CATSLRDRESVAGDTQYF	TGTGCCACAAGCCTAAGGGACAGGGAGTCAGTGGCCGGAGATACGCAGTATTTT
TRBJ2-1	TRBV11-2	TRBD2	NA	CASSQGLASSYNEQFF	TGTGCCAGCAGCCAAGGACTAGCTTCGTCGTACAATGAGCAGTTCTTC
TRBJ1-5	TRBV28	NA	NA	CASSGASLGPQHF	TGTGCCAGCAGTGGTGCCTCACTCGGGCCCCAGCATTTT
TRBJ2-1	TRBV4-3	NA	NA	CASSQARGLTEQFF	TGCGCCAGCAGCCAAGCACGAGGATTAACTGAGCAGTTCTTC
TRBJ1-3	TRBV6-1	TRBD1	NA	CASSQGDPGNTIYF	TGTGCCAGCAGCCAGGGGGACCCTGGAAACACCATATATTTT
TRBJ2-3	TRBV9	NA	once	CASSVGALDTQYF	TGTGCCAGCAGCGTAGGAGCGCTCGATACGCAGTATTTT
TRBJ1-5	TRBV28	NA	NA	CASSLGGTGQPQHF	TGTGCCAGCAGTCTGGGGGGGACCGGTCAGCCCCAGCATTTT
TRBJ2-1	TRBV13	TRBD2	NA	CASGLREYNEQFF	TGTGCCAGCGGACTGCGGGAGTACAATGAGCAGTTCTTC
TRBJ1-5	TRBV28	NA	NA	CASSEGKAQHF	TGTGCCAGTTCTGAGGGAAAGGCTCAGCATTTT
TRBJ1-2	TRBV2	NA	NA	CASSPSDSGGSTF	TGTGCCAGCAGCCCCTCAGACTCGGGTGGATCCACCTTC
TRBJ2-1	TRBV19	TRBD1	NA	CASRRGQVNNEQFF	TGTGCCTCCCGGAGGGGACAGGTAAACAATGAGCAGTTCTTC
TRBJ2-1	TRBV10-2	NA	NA	CASSGREYNEQFF	TGCGCCAGCAGCGGACGGGAGTACAATGAGCAGTTCTTC
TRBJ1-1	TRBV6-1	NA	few	CASSHQGGNTEAFF	TGTGCCAGCAGCCACCAGGGTGGGAACACTGAAGCTTTCTTT
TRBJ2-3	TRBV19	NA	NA	CASSISVTDTQYF	TGTGCCAGTAGTATTTCGGTCACAGATACGCAGTATTTT
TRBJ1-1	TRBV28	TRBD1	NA	CASSGRQGTMNTEAFF	TGTGCCAGCAGCGGGAGACAGGGAACCATGAACACTGAAGCTTTCTTT
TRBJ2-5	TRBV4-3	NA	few	CASSQRRGGRYQETQYF	TGCGCCAGCAGCCAAAGGAGGGGGGGGAGGTACCAAGAGACCCAGTACTTC
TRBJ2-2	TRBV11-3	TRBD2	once	CASSRGGRGELFF	TGTGCCAGCAGCCGGGGGGGTCGCGGGGAGCTGTTTTTT
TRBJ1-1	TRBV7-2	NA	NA	CASSPSRGQNTEAFF	TGTGCCAGCAGCCCCTCGCGGGGGCAGAACACTGAAGCTTTCTTT
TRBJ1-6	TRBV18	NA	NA	CASSLSAGPYNSPLHF	TGTGCCAGCTCACTCTCGGCGGGGCCCTATAATTCACCCCTCCACTTT
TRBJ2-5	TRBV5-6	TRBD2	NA	CASSLGLAGGRETQYF	TGTGCCAGCAGCTTAGGACTAGCGGGGGGGAGGGAGACCCAGTACTTC
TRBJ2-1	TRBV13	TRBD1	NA	CASSLGKGQGYNEQFF	TGTGCCAGCAGCTTAGGCAAAGGACAGGGCTACAATGAGCAGTTCTTC